This TCR beta chain comes out of a study of siplizumab effects on memory and regulatory T cells. Notes on the study in general: Whether proliferating Tregs in siplizumab cultures suppress was not functionally confirmed.

Of note for this clone: Its antigen is not known.

V shed 4 bases, J shed 6 bases, and the junction held 10 bases outside the gene matches. Germline V gene lookup returns CDR1 SGDLS and CDR2 YYNGEE. This CDR3 comprises 15 residues. TCRdb keeps only in-frame clones here, not all; method: immunoSEQ multiplex PCR. The table lists some 97,000 clones, about nine tenths of them singletons, with just over 2.5% in the top ten. The receptor's source is a human donor in good health. Some clones in this sample may be carry-over from other donors' samples. The genes are TRBV9 and TRBJ2-3, with TRBD2 matching over 8 bases. The sequencing input was CD4+ T cells sorted from blood. DNA for the CDR3: TGTGCCAGCAGCCCCCGGGTGAGCGGGGGCGATACGCAGTATTTT. It translates to CASSPRVSGGDTQYF.